These 10 T cell receptor beta chains came from one sample sequenced in a study of T cell responses to AZD1222 COVID-19 vaccine. Measured with immunoSEQ multiplex PCR; TCRdb has only the in-frame clones, and not every one. The data show tens of thousands of clones, 70% to 90% seen once. Sequencing used peripheral blood, obtained 28 days after the second AZD1222 dose. Every receptor here comes from an adult who received the AZD1222 COVID-19 vaccine.

In DNA form, the CDR3 reads TGTGCCAGCAGCTTAGTAGGCCAAGATAATTCACCCCTCCACTTT. It is translated as CASSLVGQDNSPLHF. The rearrangement links TRBV7-8 to TRBJ1-6; D not certain. Germline values: CDR1 SGHVS, CDR2 FQNEAQ. The V and J ends lost 1 base and 5 bases respectively, with 9 bases between them. The CDR3 has 15 residues.

V and J are TRBV6-6 and TRBJ2-5; D perhaps matches TRBD1 (6 bases). The CDR3 covers 17 residues. Per germline, CDR1 MNHNY and CDR2 SVGAGI (reference sequence). V lost 5 bases and J lost 5, with 24 bases in between. This CDR3 is CASSQSGTPVAGETQYF. In DNA form, the CDR3 reads TGTGCCAGCAGTCAATCCGGGACACCTGTAGCAGGGGAGACCCAGTACTTC.

The chain carries TRBV28 and TRBJ2-7, with TRBD1 as a possible D gene (6 bases). In germline, CDR1 is MDHEN, CDR2 SYDVKM. V lost 6 bases, J lost 5 bases, and 20 bases lay in between. The CDR3 runs to 15 residues. This CDR3 reads CASSPADSLRNEQYF. CDR3 sequence (DNA): TGTGCCAGCAGCCCAGCGGACAGCCTCCGTAACGAGCAGTACTTC.

Only a few counts were recorded for this clone. The rearrangement uses TRBV28 and TRBJ2-5; weak D call: TRBD1 (6 bases). Germline values: CDR1 MDHEN, CDR2 SYDVKM. The CDR3 has 13 amino acids. V was pared by 3 bases and J by 5 bases, with 10 bases between. In DNA form, the CDR3 reads TGTGCCAGCAGTTTGTACCAGGGGGAGACCCAGTACTTC. Translated: CASSLYQGETQYF.

CDR3: CASSSPGQLMNTEAFF. The CDR3 nucleotides are TGCGCCAGCAGCAGCCCGGGACAACTAATGAACACTGAAGCTTTCTTT. The chain combines TRBV5-1 with TRBJ1-1, with a tentative D call TRBD1 (6 bases). The V gene lost 4 bases and the J gene lost 0 bases, with 16 bases spanning the gap. Germline loops: CDR1 SGHRS, CDR2 YFSETQ. This CDR3 spans 16 amino acids.

Only a few counts were recorded for this clone. This sequence joins TRBV28 and TRBJ2-1; D is uncertain. CDR3 length equals 12 residues. CDR1 is MDHEN, CDR2 SYDVKM, per germline. The V end was cut by 7 bases, the J end by 6 bases, with 10 bases between. CDR3 nucleotide sequence: TGTGCCAGCACCAGACAATCCAATGAGCAGTTCTTC. It yields the protein CASTRQSNEQFF.

The gene calls are TRBV24-1 and TRBJ2-1, with 9 bases lining up with TRBD2. J gave up 3 bases and V 3 bases, and 11 bases lay outside the gene matches. The CDR3 is made up of 18 amino acids. Per the germline V gene, CDR1 is KGHDR and CDR2 is SFDVKD. The CDR3: CATSDPGIAGVIYNEQFF. CDR3 nucleotide sequence: TGTGCCACCAGTGATCCCGGGATAGCGGGAGTAATCTACAATGAGCAGTTCTTC.

With respect to this clone: Other DNA sequences from this sample encode an identical CDR3 as well. The chain carries TRBV5-6 and TRBJ1-5; 8 nucleotides line up with TRBD1. The CDR3 consists of 14 residues. V trimming: 1 base; J trimming: 7 bases; junction bases outside the gene matches: 4. Germline values: CDR1 SGHDT, CDR2 YYEEEE. The CDR3 nucleotides read TGTGCCAGCAGCTTGTCAGGGGGCAGGCAGCCCCAGCATTTT. It yields the protein CASSLSGGRQPQHF. Together with reference TRBV5-6 and TRBJ1-5, the CDR3 gives the full variable domain: DAGVTQSPTHLIKTRGQQVTLRCSPKSGHDTVSWYQQALGQGPQFIFQYYEEEERQRGNFPDRFSGHQFPNYSSELNVNALLLGDSALYLCASSLSGGRQPQHFGDGTRLSIL.

This chain connects TRBV6-5 to TRBJ2-7; D is uncertain. V lost 6 bases and J lost 4, with 16 bases in between. This CDR3 is 14 amino acids long. Germline V gene lookup returns CDR1 MNHEY and CDR2 SVGAGI. The CDR3 sequence is CASSKDGASYEQYV. The CDR3 DNA is TGTGCCAGCAGCAAGGACGGTGCCTCGTACGAGCAGTACGTC.

This chain links TRBV6-1 with TRBJ1-1; 12 bases fit TRBD1. CDR3 length: 18 residues. V was pared by 2 bases and J by 0 bases, with 7 bases of the junction left unmatched. CDR1 is MNHNS and CDR2 is SASEGT in the germline V gene. The CDR3 sequence is CASSERDRGLKLNTEAFF. The CDR3 nucleotides read TGTGCCAGCAGTGAAAGGGACAGGGGGCTAAAATTGAACACTGAAGCTTTCTTT.